The present T cell receptor (beta chain) was sequenced within a study of T cells in Graves' hyperthyroidism and ophthalmopathy. Graves' hyperthyroidism was deemed stable given no ophthalmopathy progression within 18 months. Uncontrolled infections, other autoimmune diseases, pregnancy or lactation led to exclusion of patients. Overall study results and limits: Blood held most thyroid clonotypes expanded above 0.001 frequency.

There are 13 residues in the CDR3. CDR1 and CDR2 from the germline V gene are DFQATT and SNEGSKA (reference sequence). V lost 5 bases to trimming and J lost 3 bases, with 11 bases between them. Amplified TCR beta CDR3 regions derived from RNA transcripts. Primed by the HTBI set, a first-round RT-PCR was run on the TCR CDR3. TCRdb reprocessed the multiplex PCR reads via MiXCR and lists one record per CDR3 protein. This sample carries under 300,000 distinct CDR3 sequences, roughly 15% of them seen once, and the ten largest clones take roughly 7.7%. This clonotype has at least ten counts. Its specificity is unknown.

Source material: blood. This receptor was obtained from a woman in her thirties or forties with Graves' hyperthyroidism. The gene calls are TRBV20-1 and TRBJ1-5, with D possibly TRBD1 on 5 matching bases. CDR3 DNA sequence: TGCAGTGCTGCGGCAGGGCCCAATCAGCCCCAGCATTTT. This gives the protein CSAAAGPNQPQHF.